These 18 T cell receptor beta chains originate from one sample sequenced in a study of beta chain features in type 1 diabetes. Of the isolated RNA, all was reverse transcribed, and so the sequenced material was expressed TCRB transcripts. Sequenced by immunoSEQ multiplex PCR; TCRdb stores in-frame clones only, minus some. In the table there are almost 350,000 clones, 8% of which are singletons. The specimen was central memory CD4+ T cells from blood. The receptors were sampled from a woman aged 18-29 years in good health.

For this clone: The same CDR3 also results from other DNA sequences found in this sample. This chain links TRBV7-9 with TRBJ1-1; D not resolved. CDR3 length: 11 amino acids. V lost 6 bases to trimming and J lost 3 bases, with 5 bases between them. CDR1 and CDR2 (germline): SEHNR, FQNEAQ (reference sequence). The CDR3 DNA is TGTGCCAGCAGTTTATACACTGAAGCTTTCTTT. It codes for CASSLYTEAFF.

This clone was recorded at least ten times. The chain carries TRBV19 and TRBJ2-1, with 9 bases matching TRBD2. Germline V lookup: CDR1 LNHDA, CDR2 SQIVND (reference sequence). CDR3 length: 15 residues. J was trimmed by 3 bases and V by 3 bases; bases with no gene match: 3. The CDR3 region is CASSMLRGGYNEQFF. As DNA, the CDR3 is TGTGCCAGTAGTATGTTGCGGGGGGGCTACAATGAGCAGTTCTTC.

The V and J genes are TRBV9 and TRBJ2-3, with D perhaps matching TRBD2 (6 bases). Germline V gene lookup returns CDR1 SGDLS and CDR2 YYNGEE. CDR3 length equals 13 residues. V was clipped by 1 base and J by 4 bases, with 7 bases between them. The CDR3 spells CASSVRRADTQYF. The DNA for the CDR3 is TGTGCCAGCAGCGTAAGGAGGGCAGATACGCAGTATTTT. The whole variable domain, remainder taken from reference TRBV9 and TRBJ2-3, is DSGVTQTPKHLITATGQRVTLRCSPRSGDLSVYWYQQSLDQGLQFLIQYYNGEERAKGNILERFSAQQFPDLHSELNLSSLELGDSALYFCASSVRRADTQYFGPGTRLTVL.

The V and J genes are TRBV19 and TRBJ2-5; maybe TRBD1 (7 bases). The J call is in doubt because the DNA end fits TRBJ2-7 better. CDR1 LNHDA and CDR2 SQIVND come from the germline V gene (reference sequence). The CDR3 loop spans 17 amino acids. The CDR3 loop reads CASSDVRGTESLYEQYF. As DNA, the CDR3 is TGTGCCAGTAGTGATGTACGCGGGACAGAGAGTCTCTACGAGCAGTACTTC.

This clone was detected a few times. V and J are TRBV28 and TRBJ1-2; 7 bases match TRBD1. Germline lookup yields CDR1 MDHEN and CDR2 SYDVKM. The junction had 8 bases not matched to a gene; V was cut back by 6 bases and J by 4 bases. The CDR3 has 14 amino acids. The CDR3 bases are TGTGCCAGCAGCTCCGTGCAGGGGGTCTATGGCTACACCTTC. It is translated as CASSSVQGVYGYTF.

This chain connects TRBV7-2 to TRBJ2-5; D is undetermined. Germline V gives CDR1 SGHTA, CDR2 FQGNSA. The CDR3 consists of 15 residues. Trimming removed 1 base from V and 5 bases from J, with 14 bases in between. CDR3 region: CASSLGPGMGETQYF. CDR3 nucleotides: TGTGCCAGCAGCTTAGGTCCGGGTATGGGGGAGACCCAGTACTTC.

This clone turned up a few times. This rearrangement joins TRBV5-6 to TRBJ2-5, with D possibly TRBD2 on 5 matching bases. The CDR3 covers 13 residues. Germline V gives CDR1 SGHDT, CDR2 YYEEEE. V lost 6 bases and J lost 5, with 14 bases in between. The CDR3 sequence is CASTSGSRETQYF. DNA of the CDR3: TGTGCCAGCACCTCGGGGAGTCGTGAGACCCAGTACTTC.

This clone was counted a few times. The chain couples TRBV28 to TRBJ2-1, with TRBD1 matching over 7 bases. The CDR3 is 15 residues long. J lost 8 bases, V lost 4 bases, and 11 bases had no gene match. Germline V gene sequence: CDR1 MDHEN, CDR2 SYDVKM. CDR3 sequence: CASSSRQGARYEQFF. The CDR3 DNA is TGTGCCAGCAGTTCCCGACAGGGAGCGAGGTATGAGCAGTTCTTC.

This clone appeared a few times. The J gene is TRBJ2-7, the V gene TRBV28; 7 bases are a match to TRBD1. Germline-derived CDR1 and CDR2 are MDHEN and SYDVKM. V was clipped by 6 bases and J by 3 bases; unmatched bases: 8. The CDR3 contains 14 residues. CDR3 protein: CASRFRDRDYEQYF. CDR3 DNA sequence: TGTGCCAGCAGATTTCGGGACAGAGACTACGAGCAGTACTTC.

In DNA, the CDR3 is TGTGCCAGCTCACCCGCGACAGGGAGAAGCTATGGCTACACCTTC. Translated: CASSPATGRSYGYTF. This chain connects TRBV18 to TRBJ1-2; 7 bases map to TRBD1. The CDR3 length is 15 residues. The germline gives CDR1 KGHSH, CDR2 LQKENI. V lost 3 bases to trimming and J lost 4 bases; unmatched junction nucleotides: 8.

In its sample, this clone was seen a few times. The chain carries TRBV5-1 and TRBJ2-1; 12 bases map to TRBD1. The trim removed 4 bases at V and 7 bases at J, leaving 3 bases unmatched. Germline V gene data show CDR1 as SGHRS and CDR2 as YFSETQ. The CDR3 has 14 residues. For the CDR3, the DNA is TGCGCCAGCAGCCCGGGACAGGGGGCAAATGAGCAGTTCTTC. Protein sequence: CASSPGQGANEQFF.

The chain employs TRBV4-3 and TRBJ2-7; no definite D call. This CDR3 is 14 amino acids long. V was clipped by 5 bases and J by 7 bases, with 18 bases between them. CDR1 is LGHNA and CDR2 is YSLEER in the germline V gene. The CDR3 is CASSKYSQVGEQYF. The CDR3 DNA sequence: TGCGCCAGCAGCAAATACAGCCAAGTGGGGGAGCAGTACTTC.

This clone has just a few counts. The J gene is TRBJ2-7, the V gene TRBV7-9, with D possibly being TRBD1 (6 bases). V shed 5 bases and J shed 7 bases, with 12 bases lying between them. Germline-derived CDR1 and CDR2 are SEHNR and FQNEAQ (reference sequence). The CDR3 totals 12 residues. DNA of the CDR3: TGTGCCAGCAGCCCGGGACACGGGGAGCAGTACTTC. Protein: CASSPGHGEQYF.

This clone has a handful of counts. CDR3 protein: CASSLSGGQPQHF. The CDR3 nucleotides are TGTGCCAGCAGCTTAAGCGGGGGTCAGCCCCAGCATTTT. The chain links TRBV11-2 to TRBJ1-5, with D possibly matching TRBD1 (5 bases). Germline V CDR1 and CDR2: SGHAT, FQNNGV. This CDR3 has 13 amino acids. V was shortened by 2 bases and J by 6 bases, with 8 bases between the two germline ends.

The CDR3 here is CASRAYTEAFF. The DNA for the CDR3 is TGTGCCAGCAGGGCATACACTGAAGCTTTCTTT. The chain combines TRBV6-6 with TRBJ1-1, with unresolved D. The CDR3 is 11 residues long. CDR1 and CDR2 from the germline V gene are MNHNY and SVGAGI (reference sequence). With 6 bases removed from V and 3 bases from J, the gap between germline ends came to 5 bases.

This clone has more than one count but fewer than ten. A much larger clone is a single base away; this may be a read error. Other DNA variants within this sample encode the same CDR3. The chain has TRBV7-2 and TRBJ2-1; D might be TRBD1 or TRBD2, each matching 5 bases. Germline values: CDR1 SGHTA, CDR2 FQGNSA. V dropped 1 base and J dropped 0 bases, with 7 bases sitting between them. The CDR3 length is 15 residues. The CDR3: CASSLVGDSYNEQFF. CDR3 nucleotide sequence: TGTGCCAGCAGCTTAGTGGGGGACTCCTACAATGAGCAGTTCTTC.

The V gene is TRBV28, the J gene TRBJ1-4; D may be TRBD1 (6 bases). CDR3 length equals 17 residues. Trimming took 5 bases from V and 7 from J, leaving 23 bases between them. From germline, CDR1 is MDHEN and CDR2 SYDVKM. The CDR3 spells CASSQAGMERGGEKLFF. In nucleotides, the CDR3 is TGTGCCAGCAGTCAGGCCGGTATGGAGAGAGGGGGTGAAAAACTGTTTTTT.

This clone was observed a few times. The V and J genes are TRBV7-9 and TRBJ2-5; 7 positions match TRBD2. J lost 3 bases, V lost 7 bases, and 8 bases had no gene match. Germline V gene sequence: CDR1 SEHNR, CDR2 FQNEAQ (reference sequence). This CDR3 is 14 amino acids long. Here the CDR3 DNA reads TGTGCCAGCACCATTGGGGGAGGGGAAGAGACCCAGTACTTC. Amino acids: CASTIGGGEETQYF.